The clone carrying this TCR beta chain was counted a single time. These data originate in a study of blood T cell repertoires in COVID-19. Whole-study context: Sites across the United States, Italy and Spain contributed samples from acute and convalescent COVID-19. The analysed material was cDNA or gDNA that came from T cells, B-cell-depleted T cells, or PBMCs.

How the authors handled the data: Estimation of nucleated cell counts was performed using reference gene primer amplification. Clones were sequenced by immunoSEQ multiplex PCR, and TCRdb holds only the in-frame ones, with some missing. The V and J calls and clone size are taken from that table; D and trimming were inferred from the DNA. This sample has fewer than 350,000 clones, with approximately 84% found just once. The ends were cut back, 6 bases at V and 6 bases at J, with 18 bases in the middle. The CDR3 runs 15 residues. Germline assignment: CDR1 MNHEY and CDR2 SMNVEV (reference sequence). The sequence came from a woman between 25 and 40 years old who had recovered from COVID-19. The V and J genes are TRBV27 and TRBJ1-5, with a possible D match to TRBD1 (6 bases). Sequenced sample: peripheral blood. CDR3 bases: TGTGCCAGCAGGCGGACAGTTGGGTCTCCTCAGCCCCAGCATTTT. It yields the protein CASRRTVGSPQPQHF.